Listed here are 20 T cell receptor beta chains from one sample, sequenced in a study of blood T cell repertoires in COVID-19. The table came from immunoSEQ multiplex PCR; TCRdb's copy has only in-frame clones and leaves some out. Counted here are approximately 110,000 clones, 80% to 90% occurring once; the ten biggest clones make up about 30%. The sequencing sample was made of peripheral blood. These receptors originate from a woman at least 80 years old with acute or convalescent COVID-19.

V usage is TRBV9 and J usage is TRBJ2-2; possibly TRBD2 for D (6 bases). V lost 0 bases and J 4 bases, leaving 10 bases between the germline ends. The CDR3 is 15 amino acids. The V gene's germline CDR1 is SGDLS and CDR2 YYNGEE. CDR3 DNA sequence: TGTGCCAGCAGCGTAGGGGGCGGGGTCACCGGGGAGCTGTTTTTT. Protein sequence: CASSVGGGVTGELFF.

The chain uses TRBV19 and TRBJ2-5, with 8 nucleotides matching TRBD2. The CDR3 has 15 amino acids. CDR1 is LNHDA, CDR2 SQIVND, per germline (reference sequence). Trimming took 5 bases from V and 5 from J; bases not matched to a gene: 10. In DNA form, the CDR3 reads TGTGCCAGTAGTCCGGGGGACCGCGGGGGGGAGACCCAGTACTTC. Its translation is CASSPGDRGGETQYF.

The chain uses TRBV9 and TRBJ2-3; 10 bases fit TRBD2. CDR3 size: 15 residues. The germline V gene encodes CDR1 SGDLS and CDR2 YYNGEE. Trimming took 0 bases from V and 3 from J; bases not matched to a gene: 1. CDR3 residues: CASSVEGLATDTQYF. CDR3 sequence (DNA): TGTGCCAGCAGCGTAGAGGGACTAGCGACAGATACGCAGTATTTT.

The rearrangement links TRBV5-1 to TRBJ1-2; D call uncertain. V was trimmed by 0 bases and J by 7 bases, leaving 7 bases between them. This CDR3 is built from 12 residues. Germline values: CDR1 SGHRS, CDR2 YFSETQ. In nucleotides, the CDR3 is TGCGCCAGCAGCTTGGGGCCCGTTGGCTACACCTTC. Translation gives CASSLGPVGYTF. Combining the CDR3 with reference TRBV5-1 and TRBJ1-2 gives the whole variable domain KAGVTQTPRYLIKTRGQQVTLSCSPISGHRSVSWYQQTPGQGLQFLFEYFSETQRNKGNFPGRFSGRQFSNSRSEMNVSTLELGDSALYLCASSLGPVGYTFGSGTRLTVV.

This chain connects TRBV2 to TRBJ1-5; 8 bases match TRBD1. This CDR3 has 13 amino acids. With 3 bases clipped from V and 6 bases from J, the junction kept 1 base outside the gene matches. Germline loops: CDR1 SNHLY, CDR2 FYNNEI. The CDR3 here is CASSDQGAQPQHF. The CDR3 coding sequence is TGTGCCAGCAGTGACCAGGGGGCTCAGCCCCAGCATTTT.

This sequence joins TRBV2 and TRBJ1-2; 7 bases are shared with TRBD1. V dropped 10 bases and J dropped 7; count of bases not matched to a gene: 15. This CDR3 has 14 amino acids. Germline CDR1 and CDR2: SNHLY and FYNNEI. The DNA of the CDR3 is TGTGCCACCAGAGGGACAGCTAGGGGATCTGGCTACACCTTC. Protein: CATRGTARGSGYTF.

V gene TRBV2 combines with J gene TRBJ2-2; 11 positions match TRBD1. Trimming cost V 3 bases and J 2 bases; bases outside gene matches: 5. This CDR3 has 17 amino acids. Germline V gene lookup returns CDR1 SNHLY and CDR2 FYNNEI. CDR3 DNA sequence: TGTGCCAGCAGTGATGGACAGGGGGCGGGAAACACCGGGGAGCTGTTTTTT. It codes for CASSDGQGAGNTGELFF.

This rearrangement joins TRBV18 to TRBJ2-7; perhaps TRBD2 as D (6 bases). The CDR3 sequence is 14 residues long. V lost 1 base, J lost 3 bases, and 10 bases lay in between. Germline lookup yields CDR1 KGHSH and CDR2 LQKENI. The CDR3 sequence: CASSPLAVNYEQYF. The DNA for the CDR3 is TGTGCCAGCTCACCACTAGCGGTGAACTACGAGCAGTACTTC.

This chain links TRBV19 with TRBJ2-7, with TRBD2 identical over 13 bases. The CDR3 spans 15 residues. J gave up 2 bases and V 8 bases, and 6 bases lay outside the gene matches. Germline V CDR1 and CDR2: LNHDA, SQIVND (reference sequence). This CDR3 is CASSQTSGRPYEQYF. The CDR3 region has the DNA TGTGCCAGTTCACAGACTAGCGGGAGGCCCTACGAGCAGTACTTC.

The J gene is TRBJ2-6, the V gene TRBV2; D is ambiguous. V was shortened by 6 bases and J by 0 bases, with 3 bases between the two germline ends. Germline V gene data show CDR1 as SNHLY and CDR2 as FYNNEI. The CDR3 runs 13 residues. The CDR3 nucleotides are TGTGCCAGCAGCTTCTCTGGGGCCAACGTCCTGACTTTC. Its translation: CASSFSGANVLTF.

The chain uses TRBV28 and TRBJ2-2, with D perhaps matching TRBD2 (6 bases). Trimming removed 3 bases from V and 5 bases from J, with 10 bases in between. The CDR3 consists of 14 residues. Germline V lookup: CDR1 MDHEN, CDR2 SYDVKM. This chain's CDR3 is CASSFAGRTGELFF. The CDR3 nucleotides read TGTGCCAGCAGTTTTGCAGGGAGGACCGGGGAGCTGTTTTTT.

The chain has TRBV4-3 and TRBJ2-1; the match to TRBD2 covers 7 bases. Looked up from germline, CDR1 is LGHNA and CDR2 is YSLEER. The CDR3 is 14 amino acids. The V gene end was trimmed by 1 base and the J gene end by 9 bases; junction bases not matched to a gene: 6. Written as DNA, the CDR3 is TGCGCCAGCAGCCAAGGGGAGGGTAGCACTGAGCAGTTCTTC. Amino acids: CASSQGEGSTEQFF.

The rearrangement links TRBV7-9 to TRBJ1-1; D gene ambiguous. V lost 1 base to trimming and J lost 0 bases, with 12 bases between them. Per germline, CDR1 SEHNR and CDR2 FQNEAQ (reference sequence). The CDR3 loop spans 16 amino acids. DNA of the CDR3: TGTGCCAGCAGCTTAGGAGCGGGTAGGGTGAACACTGAAGCTTTCTTT. It translates to CASSLGAGRVNTEAFF.

This sequence joins TRBV9 and TRBJ2-2; no clear D. This CDR3 is 14 amino acids long. V was pared by 0 bases and J by 4 bases, with 7 bases between. Germline values: CDR1 SGDLS, CDR2 YYNGEE. The CDR3 is CASSVASITGELFF. As DNA, the CDR3 is TGTGCCAGCAGCGTAGCGAGCATCACCGGGGAGCTGTTTTTT.

The chain couples TRBV4-3 to TRBJ1-6; 7 nucleotides line up with TRBD1. Germline V gene lookup returns CDR1 LGHNA and CDR2 YSLEER. The trim removed 6 bases at V and 6 bases at J, leaving 5 bases unmatched. The CDR3 consists of 14 residues. CDR3 region: CASRQGQINSPLHF. As DNA, the CDR3 is TGCGCCAGCAGACAGGGACAGATTAATTCACCCCTCCACTTT.

This chain uses TRBV3-1 (or the pseudogene TRBV3-2) with TRBJ2-7; no reliable D call. Germline values: CDR1 LGHDT, CDR2 YNNKEL (reference sequence). The CDR3 extends over 12 amino acids. V dropped 2 bases and J dropped 5 bases, with 7 bases sitting between them. CDR3 amino acids: CASSQILHEQYF. The DNA of the CDR3 is TGTGCCAGCAGCCAAATCCTCCACGAGCAGTACTTC.

The sample holds one count of this clone. This chain uses TRBV6-4 with TRBJ2-3; D unclear. This CDR3 is built from 14 residues. Per the germline V gene, CDR1 is MRHNA and CDR2 is SNTAGT. Deletions cut 5 bases from V and 1 base from J, with 10 bases between. In nucleotides, the CDR3 is TGTGCCAGCAGTCAGACTCGGGGCACAGATACGCAGTATTTT. Translated: CASSQTRGTDTQYF.

The chain couples TRBV27 to TRBJ2-3, with 8 bases aligning to TRBD2. CDR3 length equals 13 residues. The germline V gene encodes CDR1 MNHEY and CDR2 SMNVEV (reference sequence). Germline trimming cut 10 bases from V and 4 bases from J; bases unmatched to any gene: 7. The CDR3 DNA follows: TGTGCCACAGGACGGGGGGGCCCAGATACGCAGTATTTT. It yields the protein CATGRGGPDTQYF.

V is TRBV13 and J is TRBJ2-7; D unresolved. Germline CDR1 reads PRHDT; CDR2 reads FYEKMQ (reference sequence). The CDR3 runs to 18 residues. Trimming pared 4 bases from V and 0 bases from J, leaving 22 bases between. CDR3: CASSSRNFGFYSSYEQYF. CDR3 in DNA: TGTGCCAGCAGCTCACGAAACTTTGGCTTTTACAGCTCCTACGAGCAGTACTTC.

The chain links TRBV4-2 to TRBJ2-1; the match to TRBD2 covers 8 bases. The CDR3 loop spans 17 amino acids. With 0 bases clipped from V and 2 bases from J, the junction kept 6 bases outside the gene matches. The germline V gene encodes CDR1 LGHNA and CDR2 YNFKEQ. In nucleotides, the CDR3 is TGTGCCAGCAGCCAAGATCCGGGGGGGGCAACCTACAATGAGCAGTTCTTC. This codes for CASSQDPGGATYNEQFF.